This T cell receptor (beta chain) was captured by sequencing in a study of patients and donors after allogeneic stem cell transplantation. TCRdb re-derived calls from the RT-PCR reads in MiXCR, one entry per CDR3 protein. Of fewer than 180,000 distinct CDR3 sequences listed, roughly 35% are singletons. V lost 6 bases and J 5 bases, leaving 11 bases between the germline ends. The length of the CDR3 is 13 residues. The genes are TRBV12-3 or TRBV12-4 and TRBJ1-5; tentative D call: TRBD1 (6 bases). The source is a human donor who was either an allogeneic HSCT recipient or a stem cell or donor lymphocyte infusion donor (not recorded which). It is not recorded whose cells these are; they may come from a transplant donor. The sample consisted of blood, either unsorted or a sorted T cell fraction (not recorded which). Here the CDR3 reads CASRQGVDQPQHF. As DNA, the CDR3 is TGTGCCAGCAGACAGGGCGTGGATCAGCCCCAGCATTTT.